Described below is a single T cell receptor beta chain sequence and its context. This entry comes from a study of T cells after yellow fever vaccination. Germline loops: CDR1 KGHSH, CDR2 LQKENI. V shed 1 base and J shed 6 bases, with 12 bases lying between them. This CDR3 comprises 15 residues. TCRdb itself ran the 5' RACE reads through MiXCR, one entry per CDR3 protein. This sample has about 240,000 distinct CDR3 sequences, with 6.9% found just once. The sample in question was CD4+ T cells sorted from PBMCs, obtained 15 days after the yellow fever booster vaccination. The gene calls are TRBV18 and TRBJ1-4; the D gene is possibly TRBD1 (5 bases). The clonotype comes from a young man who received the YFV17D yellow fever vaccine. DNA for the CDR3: TGTGCCAGCTCACCACATCAGGGAGAAGATGAAAAACTGTTTTTT. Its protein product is CASSPHQGEDEKLFF.